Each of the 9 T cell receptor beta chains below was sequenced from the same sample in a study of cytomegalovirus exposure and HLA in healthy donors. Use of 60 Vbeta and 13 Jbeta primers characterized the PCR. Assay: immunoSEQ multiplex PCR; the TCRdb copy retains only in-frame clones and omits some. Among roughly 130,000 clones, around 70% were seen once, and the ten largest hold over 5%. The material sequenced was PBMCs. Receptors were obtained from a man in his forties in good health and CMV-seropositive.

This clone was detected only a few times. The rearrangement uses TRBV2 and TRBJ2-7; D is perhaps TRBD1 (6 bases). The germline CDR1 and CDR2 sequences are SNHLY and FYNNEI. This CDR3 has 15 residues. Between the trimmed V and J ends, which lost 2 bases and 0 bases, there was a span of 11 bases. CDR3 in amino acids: CASSETGYSSYEQYF. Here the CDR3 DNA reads TGTGCCAGCAGTGAAACAGGGTATAGCTCCTACGAGCAGTACTTC.

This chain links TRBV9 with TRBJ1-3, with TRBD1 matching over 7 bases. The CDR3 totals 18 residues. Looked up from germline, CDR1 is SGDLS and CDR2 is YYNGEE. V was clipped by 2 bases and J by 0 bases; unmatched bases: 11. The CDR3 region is CASSVGQTLEFSGNTIYF. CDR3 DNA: TGTGCCAGCAGCGTGGGACAGACCCTAGAATTCTCTGGAAACACCATATATTTT.

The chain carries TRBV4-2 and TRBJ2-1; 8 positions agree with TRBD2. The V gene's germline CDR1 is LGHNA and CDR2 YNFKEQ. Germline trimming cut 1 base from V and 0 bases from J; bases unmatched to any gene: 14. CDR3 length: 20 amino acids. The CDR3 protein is CASSQVRRLAGFSSYNEQFF. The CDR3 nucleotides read TGTGCCAGCAGCCAAGTAAGAAGGCTAGCGGGTTTCAGCTCCTACAATGAGCAGTTCTTC.

The CDR3 region is CASSPLRVDRYGYTF. CDR3 sequence (DNA): TGTGCCAGCAGCCCCCTTCGGGTGGATAGATATGGCTACACCTTC. This rearrangement joins TRBV5-6 to TRBJ1-2; D remains ambiguous. The CDR3 is 15 residues long. Trimming took 4 bases from V and 5 from J, leaving 18 bases between them. Germline loops: CDR1 SGHDT, CDR2 YYEEEE.

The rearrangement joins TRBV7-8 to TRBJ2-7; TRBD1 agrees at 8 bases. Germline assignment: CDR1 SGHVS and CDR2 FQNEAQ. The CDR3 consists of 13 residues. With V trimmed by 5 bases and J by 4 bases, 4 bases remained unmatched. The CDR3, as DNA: TGTGCCAGCAGCCGGGACAGGATGTACGAGCAGTACTTC. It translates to CASSRDRMYEQYF.

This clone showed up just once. Written as DNA, the CDR3 is TGTGCCAGCAGTTTAGCAGGGCGAGCTTTCTTT. Translating gives CASSLAGRAFF. The chain employs TRBV28 and TRBJ1-1, with a possible D match to TRBD1 (5 bases). The CDR3 extends over 11 amino acids. Germline lookup yields CDR1 MDHEN and CDR2 SYDVKM. V lost 2 bases and J 10 bases, leaving 8 bases between the germline ends.

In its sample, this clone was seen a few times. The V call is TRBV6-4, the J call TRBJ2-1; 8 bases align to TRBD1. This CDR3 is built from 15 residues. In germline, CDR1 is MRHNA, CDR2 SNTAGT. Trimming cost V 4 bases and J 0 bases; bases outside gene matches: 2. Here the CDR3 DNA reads TGTGCCAGCAGTGGACAGGGGAGCTCCTACAATGAGCAGTTCTTC. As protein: CASSGQGSSYNEQFF.

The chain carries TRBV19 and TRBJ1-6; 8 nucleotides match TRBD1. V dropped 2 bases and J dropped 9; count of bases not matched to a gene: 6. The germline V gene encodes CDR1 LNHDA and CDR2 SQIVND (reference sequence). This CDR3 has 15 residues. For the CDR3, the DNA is TGTGCCAGTAGTATACCAACAGGGGGGAGTTCACCCCTCCACTTT. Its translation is CASSIPTGGSSPLHF.

The CDR3 DNA reads as TGTGCCAGCACTTACCGGGTAGGGGGTGAAAAACTGTTTTTT. Amino acids: CASTYRVGGEKLFF. V is TRBV2 and J is TRBJ1-4; D may be TRBD1 (6 bases). V was trimmed by 7 bases and J by 7 bases, leaving 16 bases between them. The CDR3 loop spans 14 amino acids. Germline lookup yields CDR1 SNHLY and CDR2 FYNNEI. The whole variable domain, remainder taken from reference TRBV2 and TRBJ1-4, is EPEVTQTPSHQVTQMGQEVILRCVPISNHLYFYWYRQILGQKVEFLVSFYNNEISEKSEIFDDQFSVERPDGSNFTLKIRSTKLEDSAMYFCASTYRVGGEKLFFGSGTQLSVL.